This T cell receptor beta chain was sequenced for a study of blood T cells in healthy people across ages. Combining a sample-barcoded 5' primer with a J-beta primer mix, a second PCR ran for 7 to 11 cycles. Each cDNA molecule carried a tag from a template-switch adaptor that contained 12 random nucleotides. TCRdb re-called the 5' RACE reads with MiXCR, one entry per CDR3 protein. The data contain about 320,000 distinct CDR3 sequences, 25% to 30% of them singletons. The people who gave samples were healthy Caucasians from Russia, aged 6 to 90. Germline values: CDR1 SGHVS, CDR2 FNYEAQ. The CDR3 spans 15 residues. V lost 4 bases and J lost 4; bases outside the gene matches: 8.

Sequenced sample: blood. The origin of this receptor is a woman in her 70s in good health. The V gene is TRBV7-6, the J gene TRBJ2-7; TRBD2 matches 9 bases. Here the CDR3 reads CASSSYSGSAYEQYF. CDR3 DNA sequence: TGTGCCAGCAGCTCATATAGCGGGAGTGCGTACGAGCAGTACTTC.